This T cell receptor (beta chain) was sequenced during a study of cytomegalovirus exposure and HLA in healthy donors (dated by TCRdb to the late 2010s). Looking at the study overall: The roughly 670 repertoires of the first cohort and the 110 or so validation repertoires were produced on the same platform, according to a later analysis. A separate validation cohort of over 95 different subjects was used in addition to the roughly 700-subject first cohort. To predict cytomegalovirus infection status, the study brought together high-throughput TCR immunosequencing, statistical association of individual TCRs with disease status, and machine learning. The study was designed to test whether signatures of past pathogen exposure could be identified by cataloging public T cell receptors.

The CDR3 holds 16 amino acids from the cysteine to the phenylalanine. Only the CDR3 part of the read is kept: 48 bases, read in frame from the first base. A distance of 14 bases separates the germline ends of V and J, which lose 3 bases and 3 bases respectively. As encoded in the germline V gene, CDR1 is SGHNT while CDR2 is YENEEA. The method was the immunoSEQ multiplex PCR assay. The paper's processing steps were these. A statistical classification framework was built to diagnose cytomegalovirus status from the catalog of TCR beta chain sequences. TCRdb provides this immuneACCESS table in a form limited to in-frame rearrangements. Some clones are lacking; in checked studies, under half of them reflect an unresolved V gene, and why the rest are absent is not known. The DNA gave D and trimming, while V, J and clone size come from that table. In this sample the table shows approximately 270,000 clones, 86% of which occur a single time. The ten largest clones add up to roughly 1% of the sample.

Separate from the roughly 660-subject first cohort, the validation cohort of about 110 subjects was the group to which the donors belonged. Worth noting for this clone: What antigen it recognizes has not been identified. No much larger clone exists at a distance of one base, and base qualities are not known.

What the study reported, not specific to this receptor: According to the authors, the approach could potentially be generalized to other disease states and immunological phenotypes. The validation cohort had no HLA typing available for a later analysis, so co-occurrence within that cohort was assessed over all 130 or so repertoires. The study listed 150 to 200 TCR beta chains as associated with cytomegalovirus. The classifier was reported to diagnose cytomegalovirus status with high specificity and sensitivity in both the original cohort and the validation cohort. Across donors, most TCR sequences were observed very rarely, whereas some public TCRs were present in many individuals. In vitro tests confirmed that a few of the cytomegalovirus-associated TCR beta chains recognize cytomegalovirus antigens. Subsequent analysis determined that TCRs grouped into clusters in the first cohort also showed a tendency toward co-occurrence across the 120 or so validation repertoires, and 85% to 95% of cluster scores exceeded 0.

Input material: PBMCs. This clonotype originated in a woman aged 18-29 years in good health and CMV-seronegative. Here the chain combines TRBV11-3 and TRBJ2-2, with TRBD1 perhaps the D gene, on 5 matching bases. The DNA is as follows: TGTGCCAGCAGCTTCGGCAGGGCTACCTACACCGGGGAGCTGTTTTTT. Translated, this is CASSFGRATYTGELFF.